The present T cell receptor beta chain was sequenced within a study of T cells after yellow fever vaccination. Study-wide results and caveats: In post-booster samples, most primary-vaccination clones reappeared (approximately 95% CD4, over 70% CD8).

Comments on this clonotype: The antigen is unknown.

V lost 3 bases, J lost 0 bases, and 4 bases stayed unmatched. The CDR3 consists of 16 residues. In germline, CDR1 is SEHNR, CDR2 FQNEAQ (reference sequence). Template switching by 5'RACE produced TCR cDNA, adding a universal primer site and UMIs. Each CDR3 protein is one row after TCRdb ran MiXCR on the 5' RACE reads. The sample lists about 340,000 distinct CDR3 sequences; 3.5% to 4.5% were seen once. The chain carries TRBV7-9 and TRBJ1-4, with 7 bases fitting TRBD1. The material sequenced was PBMCs, taken 5 days after the yellow fever booster vaccination. The sequence was obtained from a man between 18 and 29 years old who received the YFV17D yellow fever vaccine. Here the CDR3 DNA reads TGTGCCAGCAGCTTTCAAGGGGGCTCAACTAATGAAAAACTGTTTTTT. Residues: CASSFQGGSTNEKLFF.